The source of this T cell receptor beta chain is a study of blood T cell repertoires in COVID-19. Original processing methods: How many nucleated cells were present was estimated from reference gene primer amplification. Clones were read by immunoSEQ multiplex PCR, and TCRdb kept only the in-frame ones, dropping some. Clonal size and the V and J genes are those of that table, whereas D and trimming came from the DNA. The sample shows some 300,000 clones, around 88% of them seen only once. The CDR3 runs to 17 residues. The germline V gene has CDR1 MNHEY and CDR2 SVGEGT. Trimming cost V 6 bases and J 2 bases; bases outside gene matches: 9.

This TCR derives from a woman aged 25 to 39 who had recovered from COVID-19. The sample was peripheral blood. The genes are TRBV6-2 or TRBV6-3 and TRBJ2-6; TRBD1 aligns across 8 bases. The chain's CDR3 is CASSPGQGRTGANVLTF. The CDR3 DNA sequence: TGTGCCAGCAGCCCCGGACAGGGAAGGACTGGGGCCAACGTCCTGACTTTC.